The rows below give T cell receptor beta chains drawn from one sample of a study of blood T cell repertoires in COVID-19. This table comes from immunoSEQ multiplex PCR, and its TCRdb copy is limited to in-frame clones, with some not included. The sample yields 150,000 or so clones, about 85% seen once. Sequencing was done on a sample of peripheral blood. The receptors derive from a man between 60 and 75 years old with COVID-19, enrolled during active disease. CDR3s include the opening cysteine and the closing phenylalanine or tryptophan. A D gene is named only where the DNA matches it firmly. Size is omitted from some rows. Given values are once, few, many or a class for expanded clones.

. TRBJ2-3 TRBV7-2 TRBD2 TGTGCCAGCAGCGAGAGACTAGCGGTGTTCACGCAGTATTTT CASSERLAVFTQYF
. TRBJ2-7 TRBV28 TRBD1 TGTGCCAGCAGTTTAGCTGGACAGGGCGTTTGGGACGAGCAGTACTTC CASSLAGQGVWDEQYF
. TRBJ2-7 TRBV11-2 . TGTGCCAGCAGCTTAGATCCCCAGGAGGGCTCTTACGAGCAGTACTTC CASSLDPQEGSYEQYF
. TRBJ2-1 TRBV12-3/TRBV12-4 TRBD1 TGTGCCAGCAACCGACAGGGGCGGGATGAGCAGTTCTTC CASNRQGRDEQFF
. TRBJ1-1 TRBV7-3 TRBD1 TGTGCCAGCAGCTTAAACGGCAGGGGGCTCGGTGAAGCTTTCTTT CASSLNGRGLGEAFF
. TRBJ1-2 TRBV7-2 TRBD1 TGTGCCAGCAGCACGAGGACAGGGGGGAACTATGGCTACACCTTC CASSTRTGGNYGYTF
. TRBJ1-5 TRBV5-1 . TGCGCCAGCAGCCCGGGGGTTAGCAATCAGCCCCAGCATTTT CASSPGVSNQPQHF
. TRBJ2-3 TRBV7-2 TRBD2 TGTGCCAGCAGCTTGCGGGAACTAGCGTCGACCACAGATACGCAGTATTTT CASSLRELASTTDTQYF
. TRBJ1-5 TRBV18 . TGTGCCAGCTCACCACTTAGCAGCGGCAATCAGCCCCAGCATTTT CASSPLSSGNQPQHF
. TRBJ2-2 TRBV9 . TGTGCCAGCAACAAGAACACCGGGGAGCTGTTTTTT CASNKNTGELFF
. TRBJ1-1 TRBV9 . TGTGCCAGCAGGGAGGGCATCATGAACACTGAAGCTTTCTTT CASREGIMNTEAFF
. TRBJ2-3 TRBV7-3 . TGTGCTTCTAGGCGCGACAGCACAGATACGCAGTATTTT CASRRDSTDTQYF
. TRBJ2-5 TRBV10-3 TRBD1 TGTGCCATCAGTGAGGCAACAGGGGCCAAGACCCAGTACTTC CAISEATGAKTQYF
. TRBJ1-5 TRBV6-6 . TGTGCCAGCAGTTACACCCCGGACAGTCTTACACAGCCCCAGCATTTT CASSYTPDSLTQPQHF
. TRBJ2-1 TRBV6-6 TRBD2 TGTGCCACCGTGGAGGAGGGACTAGTCAGCAATGAGCAGTTCTTC CATVEEGLVSNEQFF
. TRBJ1-4 TRBV7-9 TRBD1 TGTGCCAGCAGCTCCCGGGACAGCCGTAATGAAAAACTGTTTTTT CASSSRDSRNEKLFF
. TRBJ1-5 TRBV15 TRBD1 TGTGCCACCAGCAGAGATCTTGGGACAGCTTTGGGGTTGGATCAGCCCCAGCATTTT CATSRDLGTALGLDQPQHF
once TRBJ1-2 TRBV28 TRBD1 TGTGCCAGCAGTTTAGCCGGGACAGGGCGCTATGGCTACACCTTC CASSLAGTGRYGYTF
. TRBJ1-1 TRBV7-2 . TGTGCCAGCACGGTGCAGGGATACACTGAAGCTTTCTTT CASTVQGYTEAFF
few TRBJ1-6 TRBV7-9 . TGTGCCAGCAGCTTAGCGGCGAGGATTAATTCACCCCTCCACTTT CASSLAARINSPLHF
. TRBJ2-5 TRBV5-1 TRBD2 TGCGCCAGCAGCCCAGGACTAGCATCCTATTACGAGACCCAGTACTTC CASSPGLASYYETQYF
. TRBJ2-7 TRBV6-4 . TGTGCCAGCAGTGTCCAGCGGAAGAGCTCCTACGAGCAGTACTTC CASSVQRKSSYEQYF
few TRBJ1-2 TRBV7-9 . TGTGCCAGCAGCATACTACAGGGCTATGGCTACACCTTC CASSILQGYGYTF
. TRBJ1-3 TRBV28 . TGTGCCAGCACCAGGGACGGGGGGCTCTCTGGAAACACCATATATTTT CASTRDGGLSGNTIYF
. TRBJ1-1 TRBV27 TRBD1 TGTGCCAGCAGATACCGCGGACAGGGGGCACAAGCTAACACTGAAGCTTTCTTT CASRYRGQGAQANTEAFF
. TRBJ2-7 TRBV6-4 . TGTGCCAGCAGTGCCTCGGGGACTGGCTACGAGCAGTACTTC CASSASGTGYEQYF
. TRBJ1-1 TRBV15 TRBD1 TGTGCCACCAGCAGAGTGGGACAGGGGTCCGAAGCTTTCTTT CATSRVGQGSEAFF
once TRBJ1-2 TRBV29-1 . TGCAGCGTTGAAGATCGTATAACAGTGAGAAATGGCTACACCTTC CSVEDRITVRNGYTF
. TRBJ2-5 TRBV6-5 . TGTGCCAGCAGAAATGTAGACCAAGAGACCCAGTACTTC CASRNVDQETQYF
once TRBJ2-3 TRBV7-3 . TGTGCCAGCAGCTTTCCAGGGGTTACGCAGTATTTT CASSFPGVTQYF
. TRBJ2-7 TRBV7-8 . TGTGCCAGCAGCCCAGCCTACGAGCAGTACTTC CASSPAYEQYF
. TRBJ1-1 TRBV14 . TGTGCCAGCAGCCAAGACACTACGAACACTGAAGCTTTCTTT CASSQDTTNTEAFF
. TRBJ1-2 TRBV18 . TGTGCCAGCTCACCAACAAATCCCGGGACACCTACTAACTATGGCTACACCTTC CASSPTNPGTPTNYGYTF
. TRBJ2-7 TRBV5-4 TRBD1 TGTGCCAGCAGCCACTGGACAGGGGGTTCTTACGAGCAGTACTTC CASSHWTGGSYEQYF